These 29 T cell receptor beta chains were sequenced from one sample in a study of blood T cell repertoires in COVID-19 (dated by TCRdb to 2020 to 2021). The method was the immunoSEQ multiplex PCR assay. Not all clones reach the TCRdb copy of this immuneACCESS table, which keeps in-frame sequences only. Checked studies attribute under half of the gap to unresolved V genes and leave the rest unexplained. This sample holds approximately 280,000 clones; around 85% were observed only once. The ten largest clones represent approximately 10% of the sample. Sequenced sample: peripheral blood. The receptors derive from an older woman with acute or convalescent COVID-19.

The CDR3 nucleotides are TGTGCCAGCAGCCTCAGACCCAAAGAGGGAGCTTTCTTT. The encoded protein is CASSLRPKEGAFF. This rearrangement joins TRBV11-3 to TRBJ1-1; D remains unclear. The CDR3 totals 13 residues. V was shortened by 5 bases and J by 10 bases, with 17 bases between the two germline ends. Looked up from germline, CDR1 is SGHNT and CDR2 is YENEEA.

The J gene is TRBJ2-7, the V gene TRBV7-9, with 9 bases fitting TRBD1. CDR1 is SEHNR and CDR2 is FQNEAQ in the germline V gene (reference sequence). The CDR3 contains 14 residues. V shed 4 bases and J 2 bases; nucleotides not matched to a gene: 3. The CDR3 is CASSWGQGAYEQYF. For the CDR3, the DNA is TGTGCCAGCAGCTGGGGACAGGGCGCCTACGAGCAGTACTTC.

This sequence joins TRBV19 and TRBJ1-2; D remains unclear. Per germline, CDR1 LNHDA and CDR2 SQIVND (reference sequence). Trimming pared 7 bases from V and 0 bases from J, leaving 12 bases between. The CDR3 runs 14 residues. The CDR3 here is CASIGRGANYGYTF. The CDR3, as DNA: TGTGCCAGTATAGGGAGAGGAGCTAACTATGGCTACACCTTC.

The chain links TRBV7-9 to TRBJ1-1, with D hard to call. The germline CDR1 and CDR2 sequences are SEHNR and FQNEAQ (reference sequence). The CDR3 length is 12 residues. Trimming cost V 5 bases and J 6 bases, with 10 bases left between them. The DNA of the CDR3 is TGTGCCAGCAGCCTTTATAGCCCTGAAGCTTTCTTT. The encoded protein is CASSLYSPEAFF.

The V gene is TRBV6-5, the J gene TRBJ1-4; D not resolved. The length of the CDR3 is 12 residues. Between the trimmed V and J ends, which lost 7 bases and 8 bases, there was a span of 11 bases. CDR1 MNHEY and CDR2 SVGAGI come from the germline V gene. CDR3 DNA sequence: TGTGCCAGCAAGAGGGCCGAGGAAAAACTGTTTTTT. Translated: CASKRAEEKLFF.

About this clone: This sample also contains other DNA sequences that code for the same CDR3. This chain uses TRBV5-1 with TRBJ2-5; D unclear. Per germline, CDR1 SGHRS and CDR2 YFSETQ. V shed 3 bases and J shed 8 bases, with 8 bases lying between them. The CDR3 runs to 11 residues. CDR3 sequence reads: CASSSSRTQYF. The CDR3, as DNA: TGCGCCAGCAGCTCCTCGCGAACCCAGTACTTC. Filled out from reference TRBV5-1 and TRBJ2-5, the complete variable domain reads KAGVTQTPRYLIKTRGQQVTLSCSPISGHRSVSWYQQTPGQGLQFLFEYFSETQRNKGNFPGRFSGRQFSNSRSEMNVSTLELGDSALYLCASSSSRTQYFGPGTRLLVL.

This clone was found once. V usage is TRBV4-1 and J usage is TRBJ1-1; D ambiguous. Trimming removed 3 bases from V and 4 bases from J, with 15 bases in between. CDR3 length: 15 residues. Per the germline V gene, CDR1 is MGHRA and CDR2 is YSYEKL. CDR3 nucleotide sequence: TGCGCCAGCAGCCATGCCGGACTTTCCAGCACTGAAGCTTTCTTT. It codes for CASSHAGLSSTEAFF.

The chain uses TRBV5-1 and TRBJ2-1, with D possibly matching TRBD1 (5 bases). This CDR3 comprises 15 residues. The V end lost 0 bases, the J end lost 4 bases, and 11 bases lay between the germline ends. Germline-derived CDR1 and CDR2 are SGHRS and YFSETQ. The CDR3 bases are TGCGCCAGCAGCTTGGGGGGCACCCAATACAATGAGCAGTTCTTC. Amino acid sequence: CASSLGGTQYNEQFF.

CDR3 residues: CASSNQGVNEQFF. The CDR3 DNA reads as TGTGCCAGTAGTAATCAAGGGGTGAATGAGCAGTTCTTC. The rearrangement joins TRBV19 to TRBJ2-1; a weak D match, TRBD1 (5 bases). This CDR3 has 13 amino acids. Germline V gene data show CDR1 as LNHDA and CDR2 as SQIVND (reference sequence). Trimming took 4 bases from V and 7 from J, leaving 11 bases between them.

This clone was seen just once. The CDR3: CASSLGDRRTEAFF. DNA of the CDR3: TGTGCCAGCAGTTTGGGGGACAGACGTACTGAAGCTTTCTTT. The V call is TRBV6-5, the J call TRBJ1-1; 7 nucleotides align to TRBD1. The CDR3 has 14 amino acids. V dropped 4 bases and J dropped 5; count of bases not matched to a gene: 7. The germline CDR1 and CDR2 sequences are MNHEY and SVGAGI.

The rearrangement uses TRBV29-1 and TRBJ2-1; no definite D call. The germline gives CDR1 SQVTM, CDR2 ANQGSEA. The CDR3 has 12 amino acids. V was cut by 0 bases and J by 10 bases, with 10 bases left in between. CDR3 in amino acids: CSVEDLGSEQFF. In DNA, the CDR3 is TGCAGCGTTGAAGATCTCGGGTCCGAGCAGTTCTTC.

The V and J genes are TRBV7-8 and TRBJ2-1; D unclear. The germline V gene encodes CDR1 SGHVS and CDR2 FQNEAQ. The CDR3 spans 17 residues. V lost 2 bases to trimming and J lost 5 bases, with 19 bases between them. This CDR3 is CASSLKYGDPLDNEQFF. CDR3 nucleotide sequence: TGTGCCAGCAGCTTAAAGTATGGTGATCCTCTAGACAATGAGCAGTTCTTC.

V is TRBV12-3 or TRBV12-4 and J is TRBJ2-3; 9 nucleotides align to TRBD2. With V trimmed by 5 bases and J by 7 bases, 4 bases remained unmatched. There are 13 residues in the CDR3. The DNA of the CDR3 is TGTGCCAGCAGTAGCGGGGGGTTGAATACGCAGTATTTT. Amino acid sequence: CASSSGGLNTQYF.

The genes are TRBV20-1 and TRBJ2-5, with D perhaps TRBD1 (6 bases). CDR1 and CDR2 from the germline V gene are DFQATT and SNEGSKA (reference sequence). Trimming took off 3 bases at V and 5 bases at J, with 13 bases between the two ends. The CDR3 totals 13 residues. The CDR3 protein is CSASTGGGETQYF. In DNA, the CDR3 is TGCAGTGCTAGTACTGGGGGCGGGGAGACCCAGTACTTC.

This chain links TRBV3-1 (or the pseudogene TRBV3-2) with TRBJ1-4; D ambiguous. The V end was cut by 3 bases, the J end by 12 bases, with 14 bases between. The CDR3 length is 13 residues. Germline CDR1 LGHDT, CDR2 YNNKEL (reference sequence). CDR3 loop: CASSHLRAGELFF. The CDR3 DNA follows: TGTGCCAGCAGCCACTTAAGGGCCGGGGAACTGTTTTTT.

J is TRBJ1-4 and V is TRBV29-1, with 7 bases matching TRBD1. CDR1 SQVTM and CDR2 ANQGSEA come from the germline V gene. V lost 2 bases to trimming and J lost 7 bases; unmatched junction nucleotides: 7. This CDR3 is built from 14 residues. The CDR3 DNA sequence: TGCAGCGTTGAATCGGGGACAGAGGGTGAAAAACTGTTTTTT. Translation: CSVESGTEGEKLFF.

Written as DNA, the CDR3 is TGTGCCAGCAGCAAGGAGGAGTTCCTCTCCTACGAGCAGTACTTC. Protein: CASSKEEFLSYEQYF. The chain is built from TRBV21-1 and TRBJ2-7; the D segment call TRBD2 is taken from the table without a DNA check. TRBV21-1 is a pseudogene locus. The CDR3 is 15 amino acids.

The chain links TRBV6-1 to TRBJ2-7; D is undetermined. Germline V gene sequence: CDR1 MNHNS, CDR2 SASEGT. CDR3 length equals 13 residues. Trimming removed 1 base at V and 6 bases at J, with 10 bases between. The DNA for the CDR3 is TGTGCCAGCAGTGAAGTAGACGGAGCCGAGCAGTACTTC. Protein: CASSEVDGAEQYF.

The rearrangement joins TRBV30 to TRBJ1-1; D is possibly TRBD1 (5 bases). CDR3 length: 13 residues. V dropped 2 bases and J dropped 3 bases, with 10 bases sitting between them. The germline CDR1 and CDR2 sequences are GTSNPN and SVGIG (reference sequence). CDR3 protein: CAWSRQRDTEAFF. The CDR3 DNA sequence: TGTGCCTGGAGTCGACAGAGAGACACTGAAGCTTTCTTT. Looking up the rest from reference TRBV30 and TRBJ1-1 gives the full variable domain: SQTIHQWPATLVQPVGSPLSLECTVEGTSNPNLYWYRQAAGRGLQLLFYSVGIGQISSEVPQNLSASRPQDRQFILSSKKLLLSDSGFYLCAWSRQRDTEAFFGQGTRLTVV.

This clone was seen a handful of times. The V and J genes are TRBV5-4 and TRBJ1-3, with 11 bases that match TRBD1. V shed 4 bases and J 7 bases; nucleotides not matched to a gene: 4. Germline CDR1 is SGHNT and CDR2 is YYREEE (reference sequence). The CDR3 is made up of 14 amino acids. The CDR3 spells CASSRRDRGNTIYF. The CDR3 DNA reads TGTGCCAGCAGCCGTCGGGACAGGGGGAACACCATATATTTT. The entire variable domain, with the rest obtained from reference TRBV5-4 and TRBJ1-3, is as follows: ETGVTQSPTHLIKTRGQQVTLRCSSQSGHNTVSWYQQALGQGPQFIFQYYREEENGRGNFPPRFSGLQFPNYSSELNVNALELDDSALYLCASSRRDRGNTIYFGEGSWLTVV.

V is TRBV7-3 and J is TRBJ1-6, with D possibly TRBD1 on 5 matching bases. The CDR3 totals 13 residues. Trimming took off 2 bases at V and 9 bases at J, with 8 bases between the two ends. CDR1 SGHTA and CDR2 FQGTGA come from the germline V gene. CDR3 in DNA: TGTGCCAGCAGCTTAGACAGACTTTCACCCCTCCACTTT. This sequence encodes CASSLDRLSPLHF. The full variable domain, in which reference TRBV7-3 and TRBJ1-6 provide the parts outside the CDR3, is GAGVSQTPSNKVTEKGKYVELRCDPISGHTALYWYRQSLGQGPEFLIYFQGTGAADDSGLPNDRFFAVRPEGSVSTLKIQRTERGDSAVYLCASSLDRLSPLHFGNGTRLTVT.

The chain has TRBV3-1 (or the pseudogene TRBV3-2) and TRBJ2-2, with a possible D match to TRBD2 (6 bases). Trimming took 2 bases from V and 8 from J, leaving 15 bases between them. CDR1 and CDR2 from the germline V gene are LGHDT and YNNKEL (reference sequence). The CDR3 has 15 residues. CDR3: CASSQRGTGKGELFF. DNA for the CDR3: TGTGCCAGCAGCCAACGGGGGACGGGAAAAGGGGAGCTGTTTTTT.

The rearrangement links TRBV6-5 to TRBJ2-5; D unclear. Per the germline V gene, CDR1 is MNHEY and CDR2 is SVGAGI. Trimming left V 6 bases short and J 2 bases short, with 16 bases between. The CDR3 covers 15 residues. The CDR3 reads CASREWAPVQETQYF. CDR3 DNA sequence: TGTGCCAGCAGAGAGTGGGCTCCGGTACAAGAGACCCAGTACTTC.

This sequence joins TRBV7-2 and TRBJ2-7; 8 bases are shared with TRBD1. The V gene end was trimmed by 3 bases and the J gene end by 2 bases; junction bases not matched to a gene: 6. The CDR3 consists of 15 residues. CDR1 is SGHTA, CDR2 FQGNSA, per germline. CDR3 sequence reads: CASSFIGTGPYEQYF. In nucleotides, the CDR3 is TGTGCCAGCAGCTTCATTGGGACAGGTCCCTACGAGCAGTACTTC.

This clone has just one count. The V and J genes are TRBV3-1 (or the pseudogene TRBV3-2) and TRBJ2-1, with TRBD2 identical over 7 bases. The J segment lost 4 bases and the V segment lost 2 bases, leaving 5 bases of the junction unmatched. CDR3 length equals 15 residues. CDR1 LGHDT and CDR2 YNNKEL come from the germline V gene (reference sequence). CDR3 sequence: CASSQQSGAYNEQFF. The CDR3 DNA reads TGTGCCAGCAGCCAACAGAGCGGGGCGTACAATGAGCAGTTCTTC.

The V and J genes are TRBV7-3 and TRBJ2-1, with a tentative D call TRBD1 (6 bases). The CDR3 sequence is 14 residues long. The germline gives CDR1 SGHTA, CDR2 FQGTGA. The germline V and J ends were trimmed by 5 bases and 7 bases, with 15 bases remaining between them. The CDR3 region is CASSLGGPLNEQFF. CDR3 bases: TGTGCCAGCAGCCTTGGGGGCCCCCTAAATGAGCAGTTCTTC.

The genes are TRBV6-6 and TRBJ1-1; TRBD1 might be the D (6 bases). The V gene lost 5 bases and the J gene lost 6 bases, with 16 bases spanning the gap. The germline V gene encodes CDR1 MNHNY and CDR2 SVGAGI (reference sequence). The CDR3 covers 14 residues. CDR3 bases: TGTGCCAGCAGTCCACAGGGTGTCCACGCTGAAGCTTTCTTT. Translating gives CASSPQGVHAEAFF.

The rearrangement joins TRBV30 to TRBJ1-2; D may be TRBD1 (6 bases). Germline V CDR1 and CDR2: GTSNPN, SVGIG (reference sequence). There are 13 residues in the CDR3. The ends were cut back, 2 bases at V and 4 bases at J, with 11 bases in the middle. The CDR3 nucleotides read TGTGCCTGGAGTAAGGACAGCTTCTATGGCTACACCTTC. It yields the protein CAWSKDSFYGYTF.

The V and J genes are TRBV12-5 and TRBJ2-1; TRBD2 is a possible D gene (6 bases). Germline CDR1 reads LGHNT; CDR2 reads FRNRAP. The CDR3 is made up of 14 amino acids. The V gene lost 7 bases and the J gene lost 5 bases, with 15 bases spanning the gap. The CDR3 sequence: CASAGGNDHNEQFF. DNA of the CDR3: TGTGCTAGTGCCGGGGGAAACGACCACAATGAGCAGTTCTTC.